Detailed here is one T cell receptor (beta chain). Its antigen remains unidentified. CDR3 size: 11 residues. Germline V gene sequence: CDR1 SGHTA, CDR2 FQGNSA. The record originates from a study of post-analysis software for immune sequencing data. Regarding the study as a whole: Among 4 or 5 TRBV segments more frequent in patients than controls were TRBV5-6, TRBV5-1 and TRBV20-1.

The TCR beta cDNA libraries carried unique molecular identifiers. Researchers reported 400,000 to 600,000 cDNA molecules coming from around 1 to 9.1 million T cells. MiXCR was run by TCRdb on the PCR reads, yielding one entry per CDR3 protein. The sample consists of approximately 730,000 distinct CDR3 sequences, roughly 30% of them appearing once. The TCR comes from a girl aged 5-17 years with multiple sclerosis. The specimen sequenced was blood. V gene TRBV7-2 combines with J gene TRBJ2-1; D unclear. The J call may be wrong; the DNA end is better matched by TRBJ2-7. This CDR3 is CASRFYNEQYF. As DNA, the CDR3 is TGTGCCAGCAGGTTTTACAATGAGCAGTACTTC.